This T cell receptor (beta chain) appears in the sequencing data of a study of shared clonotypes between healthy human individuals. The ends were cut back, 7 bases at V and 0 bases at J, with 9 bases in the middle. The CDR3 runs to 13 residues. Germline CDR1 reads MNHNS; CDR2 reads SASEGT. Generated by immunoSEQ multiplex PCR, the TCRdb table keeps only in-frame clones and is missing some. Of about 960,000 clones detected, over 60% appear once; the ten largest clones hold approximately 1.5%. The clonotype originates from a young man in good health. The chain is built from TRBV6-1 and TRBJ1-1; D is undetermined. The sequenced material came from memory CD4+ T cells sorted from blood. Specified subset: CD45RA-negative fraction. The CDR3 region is CASNLDLNTEAFF. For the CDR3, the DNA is TGTGCCAGCAATCTTGACCTGAACACTGAAGCTTTCTTT.